This T cell receptor beta chain was documented in a study of beta chain features in type 1 diabetes (dated by TCRdb to the late 2010s). Broadly, across the study: Mean age, gender distribution, total cell number and subset yield did not differ between patients and healthy donors. Across all samples, approximately 98,000,000 sorted cells were examined, and cell number per subset correlated strongly with RNA yield. In the study, recently diagnosed type 1 diabetes patients and matched healthy donors were compared on the TCRB repertoires of their sorted circulating CD4+ T cell subsets. Whereas all 28 donors provided naive and central memory subsets, regulatory and stem cell-like memory subsets were isolated from just 8 patients and about eight healthy donors. The paper as a whole reports these results and caveats: Naive, central memory and regulatory TCRB repertoires appeared to be more similar among patients than among healthy donors. Shorter templates might be favored by PCR, yet because patient and control samples were amplified and corrected together, any such skew would affect both groups equally. Because small numbers of individuals were included in the HLA sub-analyses, any influence of HLA type on TCRB rearrangement was left unresolved. Type 1 diabetes patients showed a moderate but significant shortening of TCRB CDR3 length in all four CD4+ subsets. At VDJ recombination sites, type 1 diabetes patients had fewer insertions and more deleted nucleotides, which implies abnormalities in thymic rearrangement. Because cDNA was sequenced instead of genomic DNA, activated cells with high expression could be over-represented, although the groups did not differ in activation or CD3 levels.

The entire isolated RNA was reverse transcribed using the High Capacity cDNA Reverse Transcription Kit, and thus expressed TCRB transcripts were sequenced. Naive, central memory and regulatory T cell samples underwent deep immunoSEQ sequencing, averaging roughly 3.3 million total reads per sample. After sorted cells were lysed in RLT buffer, RNA was extracted with DNase-treated RNeasy Micro or Mini kits, with the choice depending on cell number. Each cell subset was processed separately to prevent cross-contamination, with patient and healthy donor samples processed together. The immunoSEQ multiplex PCR was used to amplify TCRB sequences from cDNA, generating 87-bp fragments that spanned the CDR3 region. The amplicons were sequenced using the Illumina HiSeq platform. The paper's data handling went like this. PCR bias was corrected computationally using synthetic template baselines, and reads within Hamming distance 2 were collapsed, with unmergeable singletons discarded. Reads were aligned against IMGT to assign V, D and J genes, CDR3 length and insertions or deletions at six rearrangement sites. Within each subset, clonotype counts were normalized to sorted cell number, and only after that were true diversity and Gini coefficients computed with the tcR R package. The overlap coefficient, calculated on TCRB nucleotide sequences, was used to measure repertoire sharing. TCRdb stores this immuneACCESS table with in-frame sequences only. Part of the clones is absent; in the studies checked, under half of the shortfall reflects unresolved V genes, and no reason is known for the rest. V, J and clone size were drawn from that table, and D and trimming were deduced from the DNA. The sample data list more than 300,000 clones, and around 10% of these were observed just once. About 0.63% of the sample comes from the top ten.

From each donor, a single peripheral blood sample of about 116 mL on average was drawn into heparinised tubes. Naive, central memory, regulatory and stem cell-like memory CD4+ T cells were sorted on a BD FACSAria II using a panel including CD45RO, CCR7, CD25, CD127, CD95 and CD27. Purity was above 98% for every sorted population. Right away, PBMCs were isolated by Lymphoprep density gradient centrifugation and were stained directly, with no culture step. So that batch effects would be minimized, each experiment stained and sorted samples in pairs, pairing one healthy donor with one patient. This clone was counted at least ten times. Its specific antigen is unknown. Base-call qualities are not available, and no considerably larger clone is one nucleotide away. Sequencing was carried out using central memory CD4+ T cells from blood. This TCR came from a man aged 30-40 years with type 1 diabetes.

The DNA reads as follows: TGTGCCAGCAGCTTGGCGGGGACTCAGCCCCAGCATTTT. Translated, it reads CASSLAGTQPQHF. This receptor chain uses TRBV5-4 and TRBJ1-5, with a tentative D gene TRBD1 over 5 matching bases. At the junction V is shortened by 0 bases and J by 6 bases, with 7 bases in between. Via the germline V gene (reference sequence), CDR1 is SGHNT and CDR2 YYREEE. From cysteine to phenylalanine, the CDR3 is 13 amino acids long. Of the read, only the CDR3 DNA is kept; its 39 bases are in frame from base 1.